The 8 T cell receptor beta chains below were found in one sample sequenced in a study of control samples from healthy donors and cancer patients. The assay was immunoSEQ multiplex PCR, and TCRdb's table has in-frame clones only and misses some. Here the sample spans about 150,000 clones, more than 85% being singletons. The sequenced sample consisted of blood. These receptors were collected from a man over 45 in good health.

The genes are TRBV6-1 and TRBJ1-2; D ambiguous. In germline, CDR1 is MNHNS, CDR2 SASEGT. Trimming removed 1 base from V and 5 bases from J, with 8 bases in between. CDR3 size: 13 residues. DNA of the CDR3: TGTGCCAGCAGTGAAGAAGTGGATTATGGCTACACCTTC. Its protein is CASSEEVDYGYTF.

The chain recombines TRBV15 with TRBJ2-3, with 10 nucleotides matching TRBD1. The CDR3 loop spans 19 amino acids. Germline V CDR1 and CDR2: LNHNV, YYDKDF (reference sequence). The V and J ends lost 1 base and 3 bases, in that order; junction bases with no gene match: 13. The CDR3 region has the DNA TGTGCCACCAGCAGAGGAATCGGGACAGGGGAGCTGGGGACAGATACGCAGTATTTT. It translates to CATSRGIGTGELGTDTQYF.

The J gene is TRBJ2-7, the V gene TRBV9, with a tentative D call TRBD1 (6 bases). This CDR3 region has 16 residues. Trimming pared 0 bases from V and 0 bases from J, leaving 13 bases between. Germline loops: CDR1 SGDLS, CDR2 YYNGEE. The CDR3 sequence is CASSVVPGVHSYEQYF. DNA for the CDR3: TGTGCCAGCAGCGTAGTGCCAGGGGTTCACTCCTACGAGCAGTACTTC.

This chain links TRBV19 with TRBJ1-2; possible D gene TRBD1, 6 bases. The CDR3 length is 14 residues. With 2 bases removed from V and 4 bases from J, the gap between germline ends came to 11 bases. Germline values: CDR1 LNHDA, CDR2 SQIVND (reference sequence). CDR3 bases: TGTGCCAGTAGTATAACCCGACAGGCCTATGGCTACACCTTC. Amino acid sequence: CASSITRQAYGYTF.

The CDR3: CASSPQRQTRAQKDGYTF. The CDR3 DNA reads TGTGCCAGCTCACCACAGCGGCAGACCAGGGCCCAAAAAGATGGCTACACCTTC. The chain employs TRBV18 and TRBJ1-2; D is perhaps TRBD1 (5 bases). Germline lookup yields CDR1 KGHSH and CDR2 LQKENI. V was pared by 1 base and J by 6 bases, with 24 bases between. This CDR3 contains 18 residues. Full variable domain (outside the CDR3, taken from reference TRBV18 and TRBJ1-2): NAGVMQNPRHLVRRRGQEARLRCSPMKGHSHVYWYRQLPEEGLKFMVYLQKENIIDESGMPKERFSAEFPKEGPSILRIQQVVRGDSAAYFCASSPQRQTRAQKDGYTFGSGTRLTVV.

The gene calls are TRBV5-1 and TRBJ1-1; TRBD1 matches at 7 bases. There are 14 residues in the CDR3. Germline V gene lookup returns CDR1 SGHRS and CDR2 YFSETQ. The J segment lost 2 bases and the V segment lost 3 bases, leaving 4 bases of the junction unmatched. The CDR3 loop reads CASSSGTANTEAFF. The CDR3 DNA sequence: TGCGCCAGCAGCTCCGGGACAGCCAACACTGAAGCTTTCTTT. The variable domain in full, with the rest retrieved from reference TRBV5-1 and TRBJ1-1, is KAGVTQTPRYLIKTRGQQVTLSCSPISGHRSVSWYQQTPGQGLQFLFEYFSETQRNKGNFPGRFSGRQFSNSRSEMNVSTLELGDSALYLCASSSGTANTEAFFGQGTRLTVV.

The chain carries TRBV3-1 (or the pseudogene TRBV3-2) and TRBJ1-1, with 7 bases matching TRBD1. Germline CDR1 is LGHDT and CDR2 is YNNKEL (reference sequence). With V trimmed by 2 bases and J by 7 bases, 4 bases remained unmatched. CDR3 size: 13 residues. CDR3 sequence reads: CASSQLGQSEAFF. CDR3 nucleotides: TGTGCCAGCAGCCAATTGGGACAGAGTGAAGCTTTCTTT.

The J gene is TRBJ1-2, the V gene TRBV7-9; a weak D match, TRBD1 (5 bases). Looked up from germline, CDR1 is SEHNR and CDR2 is FQNEAQ (reference sequence). V dropped 5 bases and J dropped 12 bases, with 13 bases sitting between them. CDR3 length equals 11 residues. As DNA, the CDR3 is TGTGCCAGCAGCGCCCCGGGACTTCACACCTTC. Amino acid sequence: CASSAPGLHTF.